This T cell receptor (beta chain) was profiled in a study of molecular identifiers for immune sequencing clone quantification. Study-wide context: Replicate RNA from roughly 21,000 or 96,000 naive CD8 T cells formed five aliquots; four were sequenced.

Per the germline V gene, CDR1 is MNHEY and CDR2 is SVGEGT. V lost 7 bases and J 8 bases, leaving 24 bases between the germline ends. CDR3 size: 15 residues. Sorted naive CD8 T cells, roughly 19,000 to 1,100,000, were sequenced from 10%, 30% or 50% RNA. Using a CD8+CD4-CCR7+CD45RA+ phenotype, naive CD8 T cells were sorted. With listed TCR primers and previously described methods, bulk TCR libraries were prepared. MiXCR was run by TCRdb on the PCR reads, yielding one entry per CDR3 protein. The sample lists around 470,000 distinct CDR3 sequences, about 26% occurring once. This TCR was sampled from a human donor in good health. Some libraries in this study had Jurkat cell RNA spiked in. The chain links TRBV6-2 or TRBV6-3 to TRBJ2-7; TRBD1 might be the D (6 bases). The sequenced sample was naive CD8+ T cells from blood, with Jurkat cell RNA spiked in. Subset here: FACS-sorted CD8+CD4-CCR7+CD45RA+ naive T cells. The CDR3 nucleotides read TGTGCCAGCACTCCTCGACAGGCATTAGCCAACAAGCAGTACTTC. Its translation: CASTPRQALANKQYF.